These T cell receptor beta chains were read from a single sample in a study of cytomegalovirus exposure and HLA in healthy donors. Produced via immunoSEQ multiplex PCR; TCRdb's table is partial and in-frame only. This table holds some 180,000 clones, about 89% found once. Input material: PBMCs. The receptors were gathered from a man aged 25-45 years in good health and CMV-seropositive. CDR3s include the opening cysteine and the closing phenylalanine or tryptophan. D genes are given only for firm matches. A clone size is listed for some rows: how often the clone was seen (once, few, many), or a class if it is expanded.

j_gene: TRBJ2-5; v_gene: TRBV28; d_gene: -; abundance: -; CDR3aa: CASSDSTTLGETQYF; CDR3nt: TGTGCCAGCAGCGATTCTACCACATTGGGAGAGACCCAGTACTTC
j_gene: TRBJ1-1; v_gene: TRBV6-5; d_gene: -; abundance: -; CDR3aa: CASSYSVIEATEAFF; CDR3nt: TGTGCCAGCAGTTACTCGGTCATCGAGGCCACTGAAGCTTTCTTT
j_gene: TRBJ1-2; v_gene: TRBV6-1; d_gene: TRBD1; abundance: -; CDR3aa: CASSVRGATYGYTF; CDR3nt: TGTGCCAGCAGTGTCAGGGGGGCGACCTATGGCTACACCTTC
j_gene: TRBJ1-4; v_gene: TRBV9; d_gene: -; abundance: -; CDR3aa: CASSGPNEKLFF; CDR3nt: TGTGCCAGCAGCGGTCCTAATGAAAAACTGTTTTTT
j_gene: TRBJ2-2; v_gene: TRBV19; d_gene: -; abundance: -; CDR3aa: CASETGTLNTGELFF; CDR3nt: TGTGCCAGCGAAACCGGGACATTGAACACCGGGGAGCTGTTTTTT
j_gene: TRBJ1-6; v_gene: TRBV5-4; d_gene: -; abundance: once; CDR3aa: CASSLSSDGSPLHF; CDR3nt: TGTGCCAGCAGCTTATCGTCCGACGGTTCACCCCTCCACTTT
j_gene: TRBJ2-2; v_gene: TRBV18; d_gene: TRBD2; abundance: once; CDR3aa: CASSPTLAGSNTGELFF; CDR3nt: TGTGCCAGCTCACCTACGCTAGCGGGTTCGAACACCGGGGAGCTGTTTTTT
j_gene: TRBJ2-7; v_gene: TRBV30; d_gene: TRBD2; abundance: -; CDR3aa: CAWSARLAGEQYF; CDR3nt: TGTGCCTGGAGTGCGAGACTAGCGGGGGAGCAGTACTTC
j_gene: TRBJ1-1; v_gene: TRBV18; d_gene: -; abundance: -; CDR3aa: CASFSPLTEAFF; CDR3nt: TGTGCCAGCTTTTCGCCCCTCACTGAAGCTTTCTTT
j_gene: TRBJ2-7; v_gene: TRBV7-2; d_gene: TRBD1; abundance: -; CDR3aa: CASSDRGTYEQYF; CDR3nt: TGTGCCAGCAGCGACAGGGGGACCTACGAGCAGTACTTC
j_gene: TRBJ2-1; v_gene: TRBV25-1; d_gene: TRBD2; abundance: -; CDR3aa: CASSADPMKGLGVTEQFF; CDR3nt: TGTGCCAGCAGTGCCGACCCGATGAAGGGACTAGGGGTAACTGAGCAGTTCTTC
j_gene: TRBJ1-1; v_gene: TRBV9; d_gene: -; abundance: -; CDR3aa: CASSAGTLTEAFF; CDR3nt: TGTGCCAGCAGCGCCGGGACTCTCACTGAAGCTTTCTTT
j_gene: TRBJ1-5; v_gene: TRBV5-4; d_gene: -; abundance: -; CDR3aa: CASSLGGAGQPQHF; CDR3nt: TGTGCCAGCAGCTTGGGGGGCGCAGGACAGCCCCAGCATTTT
j_gene: TRBJ1-2; v_gene: TRBV6-6; d_gene: -; abundance: -; CDR3aa: CASSYSGHINYGYTF; CDR3nt: TGTGCCAGCAGTTACTCGGGACATATTAACTATGGCTACACCTTC
j_gene: TRBJ2-7; v_gene: TRBV18; d_gene: -; abundance: -; CDR3aa: CASSPPMDSKNEQYF; CDR3nt: TGTGCCAGCTCACCACCTATGGACAGCAAGAACGAGCAGTACTTC
j_gene: TRBJ2-7; v_gene: TRBV28; d_gene: -; abundance: -; CDR3aa: CATNLLQDTSYEQYF; CDR3nt: TGTGCCACCAACCTCCTACAGGATACCTCCTACGAGCAGTACTTC
j_gene: TRBJ2-2; v_gene: TRBV2; d_gene: -; abundance: -; CDR3aa: CASSERDPSNTGELFF; CDR3nt: TGTGCCAGCAGTGAACGAGACCCGTCGAACACCGGGGAGCTGTTTTTT
j_gene: TRBJ1-2; v_gene: TRBV30; d_gene: -; abundance: -; CDR3aa: CAWSVLDTNYGYTF; CDR3nt: TGTGCCTGGAGTGTACTCGACACCAACTATGGCTACACCTTC
j_gene: TRBJ2-7; v_gene: TRBV11-2; d_gene: -; abundance: -; CDR3aa: CASSLYRGHSYEQYF; CDR3nt: TGTGCCAGCAGCTTATACAGAGGGCACTCCTACGAGCAGTACTTC
j_gene: TRBJ1-6; v_gene: TRBV2; d_gene: -; abundance: few; CDR3aa: CASSEARNSPLHF; CDR3nt: TGTGCCAGCAGTGAAGCCAGGAATTCACCCCTCCACTTT
j_gene: TRBJ1-6; v_gene: TRBV11-2; d_gene: -; abundance: -; CDR3aa: CASKGGYSYNSPLHF; CDR3nt: TGTGCCAGCAAAGGTGGTTACTCCTATAATTCACCCCTCCACTTT
j_gene: TRBJ1-2; v_gene: TRBV30; d_gene: TRBD1; abundance: -; CDR3aa: CAWSVGQVDYGYTF; CDR3nt: TGTGCCTGGAGTGTGGGACAGGTGGACTATGGCTACACCTTC
j_gene: TRBJ1-2; v_gene: TRBV20-1; d_gene: -; abundance: many; CDR3aa: CSARDTGDF; CDR3nt: TGCAGTGCTAGGGACACCGGGGATTTC
j_gene: TRBJ1-3; v_gene: TRBV7-3; d_gene: -; abundance: -; CDR3aa: CASSLSYSGNTIYF; CDR3nt: TGTGCCAGCAGCTTAAGTTATTCCGGAAACACCATATATTTT
j_gene: TRBJ2-7; v_gene: TRBV28; d_gene: TRBD2; abundance: -; CDR3aa: CASSPGLAGGGEQYF; CDR3nt: TGTGCCAGCAGCCCGGGACTAGCGGGAGGAGGCGAGCAGTACTTC
j_gene: TRBJ1-1; v_gene: TRBV29-1; d_gene: -; abundance: -; CDR3aa: CSVQRGFTEAFF; CDR3nt: TGCAGCGTACAAAGGGGTTTCACTGAAGCTTTCTTT
j_gene: TRBJ2-5; v_gene: TRBV28; d_gene: -; abundance: -; CDR3aa: CASSLWAVGHGRETQYF; CDR3nt: TGTGCCAGCAGTTTATGGGCGGTAGGCCACGGTCGGGAGACCCAGTACTTC
j_gene: TRBJ1-1; v_gene: TRBV9; d_gene: -; abundance: -; CDR3aa: CASSPNEATAEAFF; CDR3nt: TGTGCCAGCAGCCCAAATGAGGCGACCGCTGAAGCTTTCTTT
j_gene: TRBJ1-2; v_gene: TRBV27; d_gene: TRBD1; abundance: few; CDR3aa: CASSYGTDYGYTF; CDR3nt: TGTGCCAGCAGTTATGGGACAGACTATGGCTACACCTTC
j_gene: TRBJ1-2; v_gene: TRBV14; d_gene: -; abundance: once; CDR3aa: CASSQDWAGVYGYTF; CDR3nt: TGTGCCAGCAGCCAAGATTGGGCAGGAGTATATGGCTACACCTTC
j_gene: TRBJ1-1; v_gene: TRBV11-3; d_gene: -; abundance: -; CDR3aa: CASRRGTEAFF; CDR3nt: TGTGCCAGCAGAAGGGGGACTGAAGCTTTCTTT
j_gene: TRBJ2-7; v_gene: TRBV27; d_gene: -; abundance: few; CDR3aa: CASSRAQTDEQYF; CDR3nt: TGTGCCAGCAGCCGGGCCCAAACCGACGAGCAGTACTTC
j_gene: TRBJ2-6; v_gene: TRBV27; d_gene: -; abundance: -; CDR3aa: CASTALQGGPSGANVLTF; CDR3nt: TGTGCCAGCACCGCACTTCAGGGGGGCCCCTCTGGGGCCAACGTCCTGACTTTC
j_gene: TRBJ1-2; v_gene: TRBV5-1; d_gene: -; abundance: -; CDR3aa: CASSYAHYGYTF; CDR3nt: TGCGCCAGCAGCTATGCGCACTATGGCTACACCTTC
j_gene: TRBJ1-1; v_gene: TRBV29-1; d_gene: -; abundance: -; CDR3aa: CSVRGGKDTEAFF; CDR3nt: TGCAGCGTAAGAGGGGGTAAGGACACTGAAGCTTTCTTT
j_gene: TRBJ1-2; v_gene: TRBV29-1; d_gene: TRBD1; abundance: -; CDR3aa: CSVEGDSSYGYTF; CDR3nt: TGCAGCGTGGAGGGGGACAGTTCCTATGGCTACACCTTC
j_gene: TRBJ1-4; v_gene: TRBV30; d_gene: -; abundance: once; CDR3aa: CAWGWSEKLFF; CDR3nt: TGTGCCTGGGGTTGGAGTGAAAAACTGTTTTTT
j_gene: TRBJ1-1; v_gene: TRBV5-1; d_gene: -; abundance: once; CDR3aa: CASSLIQGGEAFF; CDR3nt: TGCGCCAGCAGCTTGATACAGGGTGGTGAAGCTTTCTTT
j_gene: TRBJ2-3; v_gene: TRBV6-5; d_gene: -; abundance: once; CDR3aa: CASSYGISTDTQYF; CDR3nt: TGTGCCAGCAGTTACGGGATTAGCACAGATACGCAGTATTTT
j_gene: TRBJ2-1; v_gene: TRBV25-1; d_gene: -; abundance: -; CDR3aa: CATGQINEQFF; CDR3nt: TGTGCCACCGGACAAATTAATGAGCAGTTCTTC
j_gene: TRBJ1-6; v_gene: TRBV4-3; d_gene: -; abundance: -; CDR3aa: CASSQQSGGGAGNSPLHF; CDR3nt: TGCGCCAGCAGCCAGCAATCAGGTGGGGGCGCTGGAAATTCACCCCTCCACTTT
j_gene: TRBJ2-5; v_gene: TRBV5-1; d_gene: -; abundance: -; CDR3aa: CASSLGTARETQYF; CDR3nt: TGCGCCAGCAGCTTGGGGACAGCTAGGGAGACCCAGTACTTC
j_gene: TRBJ1-4; v_gene: TRBV6-5; d_gene: -; abundance: -; CDR3aa: CASRIEVGEKLFF; CDR3nt: TGTGCCAGCAGAATTGAGGTTGGGGAAAAACTGTTTTTT
j_gene: TRBJ1-1; v_gene: TRBV13; d_gene: TRBD1; abundance: -; CDR3aa: CASSLVRTGGRMNTEAFF; CDR3nt: TGTGCCAGCAGCTTAGTCCGGACAGGGGGCCGGATGAACACTGAAGCTTTCTTT
j_gene: TRBJ2-7; v_gene: TRBV28; d_gene: -; abundance: -; CDR3aa: CASNSGPYEQYF; CDR3nt: TGTGCCAGCAACTCCGGCCCCTACGAGCAGTACTTC
j_gene: TRBJ2-5; v_gene: TRBV7-2; d_gene: -; abundance: -; CDR3aa: CASSFGGLQETQYF; CDR3nt: TGTGCCAGCAGCTTCGGCGGTCTACAAGAGACCCAGTACTTC
j_gene: TRBJ2-7; v_gene: TRBV4-1; d_gene: -; abundance: -; CDR3aa: CASSQGKGNEQYF; CDR3nt: TGCGCCAGCAGCCAAGGCAAGGGGAACGAGCAGTACTTC